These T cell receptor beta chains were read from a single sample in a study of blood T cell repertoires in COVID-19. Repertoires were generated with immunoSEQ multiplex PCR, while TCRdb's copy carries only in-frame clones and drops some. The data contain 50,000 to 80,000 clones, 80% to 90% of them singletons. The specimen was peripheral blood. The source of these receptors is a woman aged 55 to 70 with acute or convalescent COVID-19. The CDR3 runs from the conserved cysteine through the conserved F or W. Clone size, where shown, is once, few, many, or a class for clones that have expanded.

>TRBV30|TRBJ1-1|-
CAWSKPGQGSAFF
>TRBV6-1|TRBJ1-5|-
CASSETRGFRVQPQHF
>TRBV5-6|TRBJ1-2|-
CASSTRGQGGYTF
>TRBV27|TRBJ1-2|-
CASRTHGQGLRYGYTF
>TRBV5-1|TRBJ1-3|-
CASSPRQGASGNTIYF
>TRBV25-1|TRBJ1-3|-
CASSGSAGLHSGNTIYF
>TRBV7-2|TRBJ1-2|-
CASSSRNPGQGGGYTF
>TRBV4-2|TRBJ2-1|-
CASSQDLSSYNEQFF
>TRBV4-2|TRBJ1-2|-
CASSQDQVQGYTF
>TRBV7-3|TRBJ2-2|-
CASSSRVEGELFF
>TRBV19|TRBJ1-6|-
CASLGDSHSPLHF
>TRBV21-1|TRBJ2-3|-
CATAGADTQYF
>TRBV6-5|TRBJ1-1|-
CASSRIQGNTEAFF
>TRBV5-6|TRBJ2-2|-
CASSLGETRRMNTGELFF
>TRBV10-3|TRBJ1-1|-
CASEVERNTEAFF
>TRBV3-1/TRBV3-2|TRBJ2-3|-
CASSHLLLGGTGGGGTDTQYF
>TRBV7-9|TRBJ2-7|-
CASSDLAGAYEQYF
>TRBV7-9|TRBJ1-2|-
CASSPKALTDFNYGYTF
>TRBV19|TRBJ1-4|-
CASRQGAWEKLFF
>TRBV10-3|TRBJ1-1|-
CAISESMATTEAFF
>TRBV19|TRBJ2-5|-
CANPSQRDSQETQYF
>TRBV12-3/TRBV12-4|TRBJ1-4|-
CASSLVEKLFF
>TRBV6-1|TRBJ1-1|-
CASSESWGRVSAFF
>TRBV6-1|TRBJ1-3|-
CASSVVAGFGSSGNTIYF
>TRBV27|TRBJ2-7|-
CASSFSPSVGEQYF
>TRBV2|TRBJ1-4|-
CATRRDHTNEKLFF
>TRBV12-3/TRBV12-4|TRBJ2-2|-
CASSLKRSEELFF
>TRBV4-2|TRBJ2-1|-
CASSQGLGTAINNEQFF
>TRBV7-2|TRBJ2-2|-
CASSLSGQGYSGELFF
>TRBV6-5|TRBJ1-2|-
CALLGLIYGYTF
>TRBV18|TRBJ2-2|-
CASAGQGNTGELFF
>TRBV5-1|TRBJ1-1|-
CASSLGYQANTEAFF
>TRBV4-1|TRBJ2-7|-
CASSQDPGRGKSYEQYF
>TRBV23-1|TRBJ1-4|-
CASSQAHRGPGATNEKLFF
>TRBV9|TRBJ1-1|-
CASSVGGVNTEAFF
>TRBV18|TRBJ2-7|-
CASSRGQGGYEQYF
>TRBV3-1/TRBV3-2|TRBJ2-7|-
CASSQVIGYEQYF
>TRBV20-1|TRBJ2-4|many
CSATGGHIQYF
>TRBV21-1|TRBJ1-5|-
CASSRFGRGRAYSNQPQHF
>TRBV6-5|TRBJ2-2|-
CASTSKGQGGGELFF
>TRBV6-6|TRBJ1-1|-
CASNDRVGRAEAFF
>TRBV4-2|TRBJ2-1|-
CASSRRLADGNEQFF
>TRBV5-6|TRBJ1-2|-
CASSLAHGVGANGYTF
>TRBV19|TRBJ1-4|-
CASSQGVNEKLFF
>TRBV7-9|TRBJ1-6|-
CASSFREQGSPLHF
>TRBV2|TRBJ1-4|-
CASKPDRGANEKLFF
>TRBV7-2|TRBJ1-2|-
CASSLGSGEYGYTF
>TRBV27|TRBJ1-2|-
CASGQGSNYGYTF
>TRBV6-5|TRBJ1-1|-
CASSPQGTSTEAFF
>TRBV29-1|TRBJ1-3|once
CSSKLGNTIYF
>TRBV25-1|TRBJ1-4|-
CASSESARNEKLFF
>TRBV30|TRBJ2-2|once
CAWRGQVKTGELFF
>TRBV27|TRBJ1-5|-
CASSLYGGYSNQPQHF
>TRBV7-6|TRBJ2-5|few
CASSSGPSAQETQYF
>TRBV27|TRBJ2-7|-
CASSSNTGQEGYEQYF
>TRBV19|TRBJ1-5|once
CASSFGSGNQPQHF
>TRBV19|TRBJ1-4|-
CASSGYSGTGREKLFF
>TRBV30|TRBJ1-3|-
CAWSRGLGNTIYF
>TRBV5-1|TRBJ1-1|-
CASSSGQGPNTEAFF